The present entry profiles one T cell receptor beta chain with its context. The data belong to a study of blood T cell repertoires in COVID-19. Germline CDR1 is SGHDN and CDR2 is FVKESK. The CDR3 has 14 residues. The ends were cut back, 4 bases at V and 5 bases at J, with 14 bases in the middle. The assay was immunoSEQ multiplex PCR, and TCRdb's table has in-frame clones only and misses some. The sample contains 55,000 to 90,000 clones, approximately 83% of which appear only once. The TCR originated in a woman aged 55-75 years with acute or convalescent COVID-19. The chain links TRBV14 to TRBJ2-5; D might be TRBD1 (5 bases). Sequenced: peripheral blood. This CDR3 reads CASSRQGVAETQYF. As DNA, the CDR3 is TGTGCCAGCAGCCGGCAAGGGGTGGCGGAGACCCAGTACTTC.